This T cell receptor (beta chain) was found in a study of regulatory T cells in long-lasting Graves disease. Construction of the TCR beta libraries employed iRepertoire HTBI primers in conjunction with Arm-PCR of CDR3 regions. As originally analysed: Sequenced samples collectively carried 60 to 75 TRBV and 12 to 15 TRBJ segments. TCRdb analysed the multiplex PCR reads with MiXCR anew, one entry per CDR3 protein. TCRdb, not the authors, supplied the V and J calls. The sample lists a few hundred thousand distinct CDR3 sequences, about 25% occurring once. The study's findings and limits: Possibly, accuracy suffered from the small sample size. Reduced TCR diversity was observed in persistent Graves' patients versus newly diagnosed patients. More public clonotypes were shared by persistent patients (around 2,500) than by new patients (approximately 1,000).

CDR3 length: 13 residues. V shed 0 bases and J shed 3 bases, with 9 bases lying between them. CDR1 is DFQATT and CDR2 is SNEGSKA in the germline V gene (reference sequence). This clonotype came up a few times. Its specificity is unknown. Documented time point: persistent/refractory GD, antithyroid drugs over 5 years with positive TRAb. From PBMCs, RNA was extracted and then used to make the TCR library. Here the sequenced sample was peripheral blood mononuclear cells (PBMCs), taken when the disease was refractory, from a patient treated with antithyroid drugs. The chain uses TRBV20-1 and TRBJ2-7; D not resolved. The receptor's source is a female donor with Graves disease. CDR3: CSARDHVGYEQYF. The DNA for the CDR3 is TGCAGTGCTAGAGATCATGTCGGCTACGAGCAGTACTTC.